This T cell receptor (beta chain) was sequenced in a study of T cell changes during pregnancy in multiple sclerosis. Measured with immunoSEQ multiplex PCR; TCRdb has only the in-frame clones, and not every one. This table holds about 60,000 clones, roughly 93% found once. Trimming removed 4 bases at V and 10 bases at J, with 8 bases between. The CDR3 totals 11 residues. CDR1 is SNHLY, CDR2 FYNNEI, per germline. The clonotype was recovered from a female donor with multiple sclerosis, enrolled in a pregnancy study. The chain combines TRBV2 with TRBJ2-1, with D hard to call. This specimen consisted of peripheral blood, obtained in the second trimester of pregnancy. This CDR3 reads CASSGPLEQFF. CDR3 nucleotides: TGTGCCAGCAGTGGTCCCCTAGAGCAGTTCTTC.